This T cell receptor (beta chain) emerged from a study of blood T cell repertoires in COVID-19. Study overall: COVID-19 samples collected from the United States, Italy and Spain covered acute and convalescent phases. Sources were T cells, B-cell-depleted T cells, or PBMCs; the material itself was cDNA or gDNA.

This clone came up many times. This sample includes further DNA sequences coding for the same CDR3. As processed by the authors: Counts of nucleated cells, estimated from reference gene primer amplification, were obtained. Assay: immunoSEQ multiplex PCR; the TCRdb copy retains only in-frame clones and omits some. V, J and clone size derive from that table, while D and trimming were established from the DNA sequence. The sample has 180,000 or so clones; approximately 88% are singletons. The sequence derives from a woman aged 50 to 60 with acute or convalescent COVID-19. The sample taken for sequencing was peripheral blood.

The CDR3 coding sequence is TGTGCCAGCAGCCGCCTAGCGGTCCAAGAGACCCAGTACTTC. Its translation is CASSRLAVQETQYF. The genes are TRBV6-2 or TRBV6-3 and TRBJ2-5, with 7 bases identical to TRBD2. In germline, CDR1 is MNHEY, CDR2 SVGEGT. The CDR3 runs 14 residues. With V trimmed by 6 bases and J by 1 base, 5 bases remained unmatched.